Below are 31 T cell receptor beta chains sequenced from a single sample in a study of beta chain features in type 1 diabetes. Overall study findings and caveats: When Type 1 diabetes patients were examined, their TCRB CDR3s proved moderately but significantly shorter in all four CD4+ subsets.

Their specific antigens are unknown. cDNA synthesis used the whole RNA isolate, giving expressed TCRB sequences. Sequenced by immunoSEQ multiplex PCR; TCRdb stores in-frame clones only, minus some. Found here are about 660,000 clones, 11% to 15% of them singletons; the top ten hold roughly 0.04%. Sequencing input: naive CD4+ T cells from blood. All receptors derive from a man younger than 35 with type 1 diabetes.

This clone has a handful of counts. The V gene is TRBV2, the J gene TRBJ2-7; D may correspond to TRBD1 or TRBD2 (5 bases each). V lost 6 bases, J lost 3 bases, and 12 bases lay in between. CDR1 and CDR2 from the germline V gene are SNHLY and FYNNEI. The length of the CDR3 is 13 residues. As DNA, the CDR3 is TGTGCCAGCAGAAGGGACGGAAACTACGAGCAGTACTTC. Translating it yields CASRRDGNYEQYF.

CDR3 nucleotide sequence: TGTGCCAGTGAAACCAGATGGGATCAGCCCCAGCATTTT. Translation: CASETRWDQPQHF. The chain employs TRBV19 and TRBJ1-5; D not certain. This CDR3 comprises 13 residues. Trimming stripped 8 bases from V and 5 bases from J, with 13 bases between. Germline V gene sequence: CDR1 LNHDA, CDR2 SQIVND (reference sequence).

The CDR3 nucleotides read TGTGCCAGCAGTGAGCGGCTGTACCAAGAGACCCAGTACTTC. Translating it yields CASSERLYQETQYF. J is TRBJ2-5 and V is TRBV7-9; D may be TRBD2 (5 bases). This CDR3 contains 14 residues. V lost 6 bases and J lost 0, with 11 bases in between. CDR1 and CDR2 from the germline V gene are SEHNR and FQNEAQ (reference sequence).

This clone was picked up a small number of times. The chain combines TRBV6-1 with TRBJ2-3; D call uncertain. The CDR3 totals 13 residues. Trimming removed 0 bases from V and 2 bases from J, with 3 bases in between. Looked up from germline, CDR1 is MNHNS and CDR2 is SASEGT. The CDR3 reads CASSEATTDTQYF. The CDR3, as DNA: TGTGCCAGCAGTGAAGCCACCACAGATACGCAGTATTTT.

CDR3 bases: TGTGCCAGCTCACCACTTGATGACAGGGAAGCTGAAGCTTTCTTT. It is translated as CASSPLDDREAEAFF. The rearrangement joins TRBV18 to TRBJ1-1; 7 bases map to TRBD1. V gave up 1 base and J gave up 6 bases; unmatched junction bases: 8. Germline values: CDR1 KGHSH, CDR2 LQKENI. This CDR3 comprises 15 residues.

The CDR3 region is CASSPLTGSTDTQYF. In DNA form, the CDR3 reads TGTGCCAGCAGCCCCCTAACGGGAAGCACAGATACGCAGTATTTT. V usage is TRBV25-1 and J usage is TRBJ2-3; a weak D match, TRBD2 (5 bases). The CDR3 has 15 amino acids. Trimming pared 6 bases from V and 0 bases from J, leaving 13 bases between. From germline, CDR1 is MGHDK and CDR2 SYGVNS. The full variable domain, its missing parts supplied by reference TRBV25-1 and TRBJ2-3, is EADIYQTPRYLVIGTGKKITLECSQTMGHDKMYWYQQDPGMELHLIHYSYGVNSTEKGDLSSESTVSRIRTEHFPLTLESARPSHTSQYLCASSPLTGSTDTQYFGPGTRLTVL.

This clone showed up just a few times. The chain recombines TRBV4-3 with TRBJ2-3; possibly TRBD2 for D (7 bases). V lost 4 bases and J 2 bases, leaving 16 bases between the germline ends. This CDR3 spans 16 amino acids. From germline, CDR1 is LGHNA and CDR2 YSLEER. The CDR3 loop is CASSRERGADTDTQYF. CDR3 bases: TGCGCCAGCAGCCGTGAACGGGGGGCCGACACAGATACGCAGTATTTT.

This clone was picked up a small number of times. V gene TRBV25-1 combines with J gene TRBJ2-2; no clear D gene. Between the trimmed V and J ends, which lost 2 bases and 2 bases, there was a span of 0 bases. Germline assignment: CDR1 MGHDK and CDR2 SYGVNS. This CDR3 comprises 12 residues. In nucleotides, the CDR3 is TGTGCCAGCAGTGAAAACACCGGGGAGCTGTTTTTT. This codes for CASSENTGELFF.

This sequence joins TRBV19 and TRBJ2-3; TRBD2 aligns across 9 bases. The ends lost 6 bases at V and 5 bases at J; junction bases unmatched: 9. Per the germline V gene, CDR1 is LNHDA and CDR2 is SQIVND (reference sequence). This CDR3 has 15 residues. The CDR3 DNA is TGTGCCAGTAGATTAGCGGGGGACCGAGGAGATACGCAGTATTTT. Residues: CASRLAGDRGDTQYF.

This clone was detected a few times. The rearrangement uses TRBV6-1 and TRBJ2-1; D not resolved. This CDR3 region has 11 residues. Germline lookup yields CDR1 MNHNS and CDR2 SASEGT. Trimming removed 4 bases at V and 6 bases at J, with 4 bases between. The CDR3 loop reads CASSGVNEQFF. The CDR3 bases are TGTGCCAGCAGTGGGGTCAATGAGCAGTTCTTC.

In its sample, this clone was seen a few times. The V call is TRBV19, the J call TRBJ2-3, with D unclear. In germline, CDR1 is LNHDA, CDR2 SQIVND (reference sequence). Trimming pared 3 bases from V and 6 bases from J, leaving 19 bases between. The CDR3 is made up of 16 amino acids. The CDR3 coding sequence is TGTGCCAGTAGTATTGACTGGCGTATGACCGTGGATACGCAGTATTTT. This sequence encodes CASSIDWRMTVDTQYF. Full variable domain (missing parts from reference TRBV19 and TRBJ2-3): DGGITQSPKYLFRKEGQNVTLSCEQNLNHDAMYWYRQDPGQGLRLIYYSQIVNDFQKGDIAEGYSVSREKKESFPLTVTSAQKNPTAFYLCASSIDWRMTVDTQYFGPGTRLTVL.

The CDR3 spells CASSLREAGGPSEQYF. CDR3 coding DNA: TGTGCCAGCAGCCTTAGGGAGGCGGGGGGGCCTAGCGAGCAGTACTTC. This chain uses TRBV7-2 with TRBJ2-7, with TRBD2 matching 9 bases. Germline loops: CDR1 SGHTA, CDR2 FQGNSA. Trimming removed 5 bases from V and 6 bases from J; junction bases left unmatched: 14. There are 16 residues in the CDR3.

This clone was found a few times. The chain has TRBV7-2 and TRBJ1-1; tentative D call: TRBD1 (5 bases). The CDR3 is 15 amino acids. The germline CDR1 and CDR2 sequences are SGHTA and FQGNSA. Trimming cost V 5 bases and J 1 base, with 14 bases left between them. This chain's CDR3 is CASSAPRQGNTEAFF. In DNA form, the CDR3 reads TGTGCCAGCAGCGCTCCCCGTCAGGGGAACACTGAAGCTTTCTTT.

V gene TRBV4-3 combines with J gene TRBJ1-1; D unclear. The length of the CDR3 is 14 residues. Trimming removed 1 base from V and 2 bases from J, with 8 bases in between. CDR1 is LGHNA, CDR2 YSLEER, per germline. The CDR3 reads CASSQVTDNTEAFF. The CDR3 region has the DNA TGCGCCAGCAGCCAAGTTACGGATAACACTGAAGCTTTCTTT.

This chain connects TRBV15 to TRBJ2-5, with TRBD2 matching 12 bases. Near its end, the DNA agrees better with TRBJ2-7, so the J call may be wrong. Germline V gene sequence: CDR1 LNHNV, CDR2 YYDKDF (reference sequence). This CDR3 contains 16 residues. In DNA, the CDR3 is TGTGCCACCAGCAGGCCTAGCGGGGGGGCGATATACGAGCAGTACTTC. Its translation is CATSRPSGGAIYEQYF.

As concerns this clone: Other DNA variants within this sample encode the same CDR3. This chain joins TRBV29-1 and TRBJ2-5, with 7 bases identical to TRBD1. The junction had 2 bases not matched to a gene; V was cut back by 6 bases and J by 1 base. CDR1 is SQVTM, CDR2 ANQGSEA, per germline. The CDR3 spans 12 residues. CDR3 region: CSVTGVQETQYF. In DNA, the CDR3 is TGCAGCGTAACAGGGGTCCAAGAGACCCAGTACTTC.

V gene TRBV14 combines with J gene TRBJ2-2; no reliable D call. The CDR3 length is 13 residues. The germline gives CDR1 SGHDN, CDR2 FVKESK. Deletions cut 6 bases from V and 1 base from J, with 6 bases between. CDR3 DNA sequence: TGTGCCAGCAGAAAACTGAACACCGGGGAGCTGTTTTTT. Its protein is CASRKLNTGELFF.

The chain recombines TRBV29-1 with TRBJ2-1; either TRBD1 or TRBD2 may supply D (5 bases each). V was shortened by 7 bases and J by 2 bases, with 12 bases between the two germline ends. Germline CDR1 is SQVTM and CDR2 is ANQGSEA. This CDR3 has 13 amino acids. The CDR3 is CSAGTNAYNEQFF. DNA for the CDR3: TGCAGCGCCGGGACGAATGCCTACAATGAGCAGTTCTTC.

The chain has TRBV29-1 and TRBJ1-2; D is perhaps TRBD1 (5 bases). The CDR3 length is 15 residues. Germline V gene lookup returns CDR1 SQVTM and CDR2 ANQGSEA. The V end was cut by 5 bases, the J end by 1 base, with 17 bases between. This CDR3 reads CSVHGGEQVNYGYTF. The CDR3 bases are TGCAGCGTTCATGGGGGAGAGCAGGTTAACTATGGCTACACCTTC.

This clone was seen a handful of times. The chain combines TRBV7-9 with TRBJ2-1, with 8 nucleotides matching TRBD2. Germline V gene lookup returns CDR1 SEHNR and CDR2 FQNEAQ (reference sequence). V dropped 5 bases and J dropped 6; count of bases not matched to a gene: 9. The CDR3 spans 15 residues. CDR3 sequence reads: CASSPGGPSGNEQFF. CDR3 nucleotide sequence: TGTGCCAGCAGCCCGGGGGGGCCTTCGGGCAATGAGCAGTTCTTC.

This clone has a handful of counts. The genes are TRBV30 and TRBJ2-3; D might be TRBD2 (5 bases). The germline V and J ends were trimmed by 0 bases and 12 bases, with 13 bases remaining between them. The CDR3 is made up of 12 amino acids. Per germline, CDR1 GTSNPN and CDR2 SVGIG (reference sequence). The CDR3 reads CAWSVSGKIQYF. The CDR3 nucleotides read TGTGCCTGGAGTGTTTCCGGGAAAATTCAGTATTTT.

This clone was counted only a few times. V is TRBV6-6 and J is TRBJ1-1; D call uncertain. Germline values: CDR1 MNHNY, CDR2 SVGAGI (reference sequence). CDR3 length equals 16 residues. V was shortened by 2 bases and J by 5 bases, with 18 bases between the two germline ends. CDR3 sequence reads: CASSYHVGGGGTEAFF. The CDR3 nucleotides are TGTGCCAGCAGTTACCACGTCGGCGGAGGAGGAACTGAAGCTTTCTTT.

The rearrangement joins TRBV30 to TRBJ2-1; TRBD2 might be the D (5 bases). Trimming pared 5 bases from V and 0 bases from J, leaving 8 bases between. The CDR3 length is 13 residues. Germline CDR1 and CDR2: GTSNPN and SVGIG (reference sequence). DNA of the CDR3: TGTGCCTGGCGACGGGGCTCCTACAATGAGCAGTTCTTC. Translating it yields CAWRRGSYNEQFF.

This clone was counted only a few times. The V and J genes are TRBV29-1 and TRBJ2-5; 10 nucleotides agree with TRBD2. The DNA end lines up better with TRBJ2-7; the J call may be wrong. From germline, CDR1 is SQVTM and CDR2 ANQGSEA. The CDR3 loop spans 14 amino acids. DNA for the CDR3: TGCAGCGTCCTAACCGGGACTAGCGACTACGAGCAGTACTTC. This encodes CSVLTGTSDYEQYF.

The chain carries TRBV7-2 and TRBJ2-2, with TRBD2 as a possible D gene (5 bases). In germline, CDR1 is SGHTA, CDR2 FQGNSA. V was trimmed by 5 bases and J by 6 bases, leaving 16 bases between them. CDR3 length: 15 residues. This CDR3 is CASSPLVGPSGELFF. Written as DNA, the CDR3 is TGTGCCAGCAGCCCACTAGTGGGCCCGTCCGGGGAGCTGTTTTTT.

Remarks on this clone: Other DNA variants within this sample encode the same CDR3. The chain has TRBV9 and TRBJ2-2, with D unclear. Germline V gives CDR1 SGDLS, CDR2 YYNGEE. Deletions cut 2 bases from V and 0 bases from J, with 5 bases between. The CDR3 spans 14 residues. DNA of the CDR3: TGTGCCAGCAGCGTGGCAACGAACACCGGGGAGCTGTTTTTT. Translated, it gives CASSVATNTGELFF.

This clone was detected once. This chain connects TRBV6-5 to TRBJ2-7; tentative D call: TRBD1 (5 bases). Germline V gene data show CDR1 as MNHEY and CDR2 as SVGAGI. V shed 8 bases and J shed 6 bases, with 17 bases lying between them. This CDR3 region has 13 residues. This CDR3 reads CASRNGRDGEQYF. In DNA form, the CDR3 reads TGTGCCAGCCGCAACGGCAGGGATGGCGAGCAGTACTTC.

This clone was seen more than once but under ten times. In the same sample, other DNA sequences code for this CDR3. The CDR3 sequence is CAWSVQGNTEAFF. The CDR3 DNA reads TGTGCCTGGAGTGTACAGGGGAACACTGAAGCTTTCTTT. The chain combines TRBV30 with TRBJ1-1, with a weak D call TRBD1 (6 bases). Germline CDR1 reads GTSNPN; CDR2 reads SVGIG (reference sequence). The CDR3 is made up of 13 amino acids. Trimming stripped 0 bases from V and 1 base from J, with 6 bases between.

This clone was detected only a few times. The CDR3 DNA sequence: TGTGCCAGCAGCTTGGCTGGTTTCTCAATCTCCTACGAGCAGTACTTC. It specifies CASSLAGFSISYEQYF. The chain recombines TRBV5-6 with TRBJ2-7; D is ambiguous. Trimming stripped 0 bases from V and 0 bases from J, with 13 bases between. CDR3 length equals 16 residues. Germline V gene lookup returns CDR1 SGHDT and CDR2 YYEEEE.

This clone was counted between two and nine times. The CDR3 DNA follows: TGTGCCAGCAGCCTAAGCGGACAGGGGTCCTACGAGCAGTACTTC. Its translation: CASSLSGQGSYEQYF. This chain joins TRBV7-9 and TRBJ2-7; 9 nucleotides match TRBD1. J was trimmed by 1 base and V by 5 bases; bases with no gene match: 6. The CDR3 is 15 residues long. Germline loops: CDR1 SEHNR, CDR2 FQNEAQ (reference sequence).

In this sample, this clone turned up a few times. As DNA, the CDR3 is TGCAGCGGCGGACAGGGGGAGGTTGAAGCTTTCTTT. Residues: CSGGQGEVEAFF. The chain employs TRBV29-1 and TRBJ1-1; 10 nucleotides line up with TRBD1. The CDR3 contains 12 residues. With V trimmed by 7 bases and J by 7 bases, 6 bases remained unmatched. Germline V CDR1 and CDR2: SQVTM, ANQGSEA.